These 14 T cell receptor beta chains originate from one sample sequenced in a study of T cell changes during pregnancy in multiple sclerosis (dated by TCRdb to between 2019 and 2020). Library construction relied on the immunoSEQ multiplex PCR assay. TCRdb re-hosts the immuneACCESS table, in-frame sequences only. Its copies lack some clones; in the studies checked, an unresolved V gene accounts for under half of them, and the cause for the rest is not known. The sample table lists about 23,000 clones, around 88% of them with a count of one. The biggest ten clones account for roughly 6.9% of the sample. The source was CD8+ T cells from peripheral blood mononuclear cells, collected in the first trimester of pregnancy. The receptors derive from a female donor with multiple sclerosis, enrolled in a pregnancy study.

This clone was recorded once. V usage is TRBV27 and J usage is TRBJ1-1, with D maybe TRBD1 (5 bases). V dropped 3 bases and J dropped 1 base, with 6 bases sitting between them. Germline values: CDR1 MNHEY, CDR2 SMNVEV (reference sequence). This CDR3 has 13 residues. The CDR3 coding sequence is TGTGCCAGCAGTTTGACAGCGAACACTGAAGCTTTCTTT. Translation gives CASSLTANTEAFF.

The chain carries TRBV14 and TRBJ2-7; 9 nucleotides match TRBD1. V gave up 0 bases and J gave up 7 bases; unmatched junction bases: 13. This CDR3 is 17 amino acids long. CDR1 is SGHDN and CDR2 is FVKESK in the germline V gene. As DNA, the CDR3 is TGTGCCAGCAGCCAAGATTCATGGACAGGGGCAATAGGTGAGCAGTACTTC. Protein sequence: CASSQDSWTGAIGEQYF.

In this sample, this clone turned up once. CDR3 sequence (DNA): TGTGCCAGCAGTTTTCAGAGGCCCACCGGGGAGCTGTTTTTT. Translation gives CASSFQRPTGELFF. The genes are TRBV27 and TRBJ2-2; D gene uncertain. Germline V CDR1 and CDR2: MNHEY, SMNVEV (reference sequence). The CDR3 consists of 14 residues. The V and J ends lost 3 bases and 4 bases respectively, with 9 bases between them.

This chain joins TRBV4-3 and TRBJ2-7; D ambiguous. CDR1 and CDR2 (germline): LGHNA, YSLEER. Trimming took 4 bases from V and 6 from J, leaving 13 bases between them. The CDR3 has 13 amino acids. The CDR3 loop is CASSRELGSEQYF. CDR3 sequence (DNA): TGCGCCAGCAGCCGCGAGCTAGGATCCGAGCAGTACTTC.

The rearrangement joins TRBV7-9 to TRBJ2-3, with 7 bases that match TRBD2. J lost 4 bases, V lost 5 bases, and 3 bases had no gene match. Germline V CDR1 and CDR2: SEHNR, FQNEAQ (reference sequence). The CDR3 loop spans 13 amino acids. The CDR3 here is CASSPAGSDTQYF. CDR3 DNA sequence: TGTGCCAGCAGCCCAGCGGGGTCAGATACGCAGTATTTT. The full variable domain, its missing parts supplied by reference TRBV7-9 and TRBJ2-3, is DTGVSQNPRHKITKRGQNVTFRCDPISEHNRLYWYRQTLGQGPEFLTYFQNEAQLEKSRLLSDRFSAERPKGSFSTLEIQRTEQGDSAMYLCASSPAGSDTQYFGPGTRLTVL.

The rearrangement joins TRBV18 to TRBJ2-6, with D maybe TRBD2 (5 bases). Germline V gives CDR1 KGHSH, CDR2 LQKENI. Between the trimmed V and J ends, which lost 2 bases and 0 bases, there was a span of 8 bases. The CDR3 extends over 16 amino acids. The CDR3 nucleotides are TGTGCCAGCTCACCAAGAGACTACTCTGGGGCCAACGTCCTGACTTTC. Residues: CASSPRDYSGANVLTF. Complete variable domain (other parts from reference TRBV18 and TRBJ2-6): NAGVMQNPRHLVRRRGQEARLRCSPMKGHSHVYWYRQLPEEGLKFMVYLQKENIIDESGMPKERFSAEFPKEGPSILRIQQVVRGDSAAYFCASSPRDYSGANVLTFGAGSRLTVL.

The CDR3 coding sequence is TGTGCCAGCAGCTCCCGGGACAGGGTTTTCGATGAGCAGTTCTTC. Its translation: CASSSRDRVFDEQFF. V is TRBV7-9 and J is TRBJ2-1, with 9 bases aligning to TRBD1. Germline lookup yields CDR1 SEHNR and CDR2 FQNEAQ (reference sequence). This CDR3 has 15 residues. The V and J ends lost 4 bases and 8 bases, in that order; junction bases with no gene match: 9.

The rearrangement joins TRBV7-9 to TRBJ2-5, with 8 bases fitting TRBD2. The CDR3 is made up of 15 amino acids. Germline V gene lookup returns CDR1 SEHNR and CDR2 FQNEAQ (reference sequence). V was clipped by 3 bases and J by 5 bases; unmatched bases: 8. DNA for the CDR3: TGTGCCAGCAGCTTGGGAGCGGGAGCCGTGGAGACCCAGTACTTC. Amino acid sequence: CASSLGAGAVETQYF.

The rearrangement uses TRBV2 and TRBJ2-7; tentatively, D is TRBD2 (6 bases). V was shortened by 2 bases and J by 2 bases, with 19 bases between the two germline ends. CDR1 SNHLY and CDR2 FYNNEI come from the germline V gene. The CDR3 covers 17 residues. This CDR3 reads CASSELLAGTGTYEQYF. In nucleotides, the CDR3 is TGTGCCAGCAGTGAATTATTAGCCGGGACTGGGACCTACGAGCAGTACTTC.

This clone showed up just once. J is TRBJ2-3 and V is TRBV11-2; the D gene is possibly TRBD1 (5 bases). Germline CDR1 SGHAT, CDR2 FQNNGV. The CDR3 spans 19 residues. Trimming took off 5 bases at V and 0 bases at J, with 24 bases between the two ends. The DNA for the CDR3 is TGTGCCAGCAGCCACTGGACACTTGCAGACCTTACTAGCACAGATACGCAGTATTTT. Translated: CASSHWTLADLTSTDTQYF.

V usage is TRBV5-6 and J usage is TRBJ2-1; D may be TRBD1 (6 bases). Trimming took off 3 bases at V and 6 bases at J, with 16 bases between the two ends. CDR1 SGHDT and CDR2 YYEEEE come from the germline V gene. The CDR3 totals 15 residues. CDR3 region: CASSYGTSETNEQFF. The CDR3 DNA sequence: TGTGCCAGCAGCTACGGGACAAGCGAGACCAATGAGCAGTTCTTC.

The rearrangement joins TRBV9 to TRBJ2-6; D perhaps matches TRBD1 (5 bases). The CDR3 is 15 residues long. The V gene's germline CDR1 is SGDLS and CDR2 YYNGEE. Trimming pared 5 bases from V and 0 bases from J, leaving 9 bases between. In DNA, the CDR3 is TGTGCCAGCAGAATGGACAACTCTGGGGCCAACGTCCTGACTTTC. Its protein product is CASRMDNSGANVLTF.

This rearrangement joins TRBV9 to TRBJ2-1; TRBD2 matches at 9 bases. The V and J ends lost 0 bases and 9 bases, in that order; junction bases with no gene match: 7. The V gene's germline CDR1 is SGDLS and CDR2 YYNGEE. There are 15 residues in the CDR3. The CDR3 region is CASSVAASGKGEQFF. DNA of the CDR3: TGTGCCAGCAGCGTAGCGGCTAGCGGGAAAGGTGAGCAGTTCTTC. The full variable domain, its missing parts supplied by reference TRBV9 and TRBJ2-1, is DSGVTQTPKHLITATGQRVTLRCSPRSGDLSVYWYQQSLDQGLQFLIQYYNGEERAKGNILERFSAQQFPDLHSELNLSSLELGDSALYFCASSVAASGKGEQFFGPGTRLTVL.

This clone was observed a single time. The chain uses TRBV9 and TRBJ2-3, with TRBD1 as a possible D gene (5 bases). Trimming pared 3 bases from V and 2 bases from J, leaving 16 bases between. This CDR3 spans 16 amino acids. Looked up from germline, CDR1 is SGDLS and CDR2 is YYNGEE. CDR3 sequence: CASSDNRFQFTDTQYF. The CDR3 DNA reads as TGTGCCAGCAGCGATAACAGGTTTCAATTCACAGATACGCAGTATTTT.